This T cell receptor (beta chain) was sequenced during a study of blood T cells in healthy people across ages. Overall study findings and caveats: Researchers judged that diversity estimates from one million T cells fell short of true values. With age, beta diversity per million T cells declined roughly linearly, significantly by 30 to 40.

Notes on this clonotype: Its antigen is not known. The junction departs from germline at one end; a sequencing error may be responsible.

Alongside a J-beta primer mix, a sample-barcoded 5' primer served in a second PCR lasting about 7 to 11 cycles. Each CDR3 protein gets one entry after TCRdb re-called the 5' RACE reads with MiXCR. The sample holds under 950,000 distinct CDR3 sequences, roughly 20% seen once. CDR1 is SGHTA, CDR2 FQGTGA, per germline. This CDR3 is built from 13 residues. This sequence joins TRBV7-3 and TRBJ2-3; D is tentatively TRBD1 or TRBD2 (5 bases each). Sequencing was performed on blood. The clonotype was recovered from a man aged 65 to 79 in good health. The chain's CDR3 is CASSLRTLGTQYF. The CDR3 nucleotides are TGTGCCAGCAGCTTACGGACCCTTGGGACCCAGTACTTT.